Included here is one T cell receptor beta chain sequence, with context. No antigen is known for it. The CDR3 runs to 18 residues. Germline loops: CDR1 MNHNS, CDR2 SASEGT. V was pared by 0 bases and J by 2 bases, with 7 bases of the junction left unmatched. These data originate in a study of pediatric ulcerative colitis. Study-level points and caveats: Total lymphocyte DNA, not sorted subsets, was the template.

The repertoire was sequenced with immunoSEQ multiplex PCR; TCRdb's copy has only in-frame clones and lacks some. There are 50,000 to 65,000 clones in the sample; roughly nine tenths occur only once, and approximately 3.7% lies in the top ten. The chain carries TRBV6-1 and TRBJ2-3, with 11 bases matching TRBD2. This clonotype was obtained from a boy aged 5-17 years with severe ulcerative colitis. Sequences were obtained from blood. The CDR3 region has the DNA TGTGCCAGCAGTGAAGCTGTAGGGGGACTAGCGGTCACAGATACGCAGTATTTT. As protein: CASSEAVGGLAVTDTQYF.